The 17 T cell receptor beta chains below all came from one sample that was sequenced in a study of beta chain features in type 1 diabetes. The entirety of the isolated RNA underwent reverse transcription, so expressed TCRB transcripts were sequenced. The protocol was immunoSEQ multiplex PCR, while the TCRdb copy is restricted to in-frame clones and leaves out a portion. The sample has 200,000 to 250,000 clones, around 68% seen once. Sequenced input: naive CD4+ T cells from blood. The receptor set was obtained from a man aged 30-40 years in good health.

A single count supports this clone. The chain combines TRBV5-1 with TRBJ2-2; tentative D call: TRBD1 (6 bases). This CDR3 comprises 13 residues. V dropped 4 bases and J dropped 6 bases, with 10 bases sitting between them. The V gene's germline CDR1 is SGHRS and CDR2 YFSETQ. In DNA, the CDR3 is TGCGCCAGCAGCATCCGGACAGCCGGGGAGCTGTTTTTT. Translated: CASSIRTAGELFF.

CDR3 sequence (DNA): TGCGCCAGCAGCCAGGGACAGGGCGGCACTGAAGCTTTCTTT. Protein: CASSQGQGGTEAFF. The chain carries TRBV5-1 and TRBJ1-1; 9 positions agree with TRBD1. The CDR3 loop spans 14 amino acids. The V segment lost 4 bases and the J segment 4 bases; nucleotides outside the gene matches: 5. Germline CDR1 and CDR2: SGHRS and YFSETQ. Drawing the rest from reference TRBV5-1 and TRBJ1-1, the complete variable domain is KAGVTQTPRYLIKTRGQQVTLSCSPISGHRSVSWYQQTPGQGLQFLFEYFSETQRNKGNFPGRFSGRQFSNSRSEMNVSTLELGDSALYLCASSQGQGGTEAFFGQGTRLTVV.

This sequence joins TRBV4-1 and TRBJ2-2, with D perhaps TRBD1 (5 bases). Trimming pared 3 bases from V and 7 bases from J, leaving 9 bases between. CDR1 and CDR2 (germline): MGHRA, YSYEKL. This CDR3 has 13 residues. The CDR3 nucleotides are TGCGCCAGCAGCCAGCAGGGTGGCGGGGAGCTGTTTTTT. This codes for CASSQQGGGELFF.

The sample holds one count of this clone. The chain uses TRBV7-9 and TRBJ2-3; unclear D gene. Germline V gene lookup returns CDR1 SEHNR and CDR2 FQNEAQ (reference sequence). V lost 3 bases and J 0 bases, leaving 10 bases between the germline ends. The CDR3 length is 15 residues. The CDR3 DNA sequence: TGTGCCAGCAGCTTCCGTGTAACTAGCACAGATACGCAGTATTTT. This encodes CASSFRVTSTDTQYF.

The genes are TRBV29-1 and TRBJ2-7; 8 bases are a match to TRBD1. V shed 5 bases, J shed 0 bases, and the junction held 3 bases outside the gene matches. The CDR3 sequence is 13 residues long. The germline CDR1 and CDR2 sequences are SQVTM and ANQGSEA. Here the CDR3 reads CSVWDRSSYEQYF. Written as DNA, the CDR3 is TGCAGCGTTTGGGACAGGAGCTCCTACGAGCAGTACTTC.

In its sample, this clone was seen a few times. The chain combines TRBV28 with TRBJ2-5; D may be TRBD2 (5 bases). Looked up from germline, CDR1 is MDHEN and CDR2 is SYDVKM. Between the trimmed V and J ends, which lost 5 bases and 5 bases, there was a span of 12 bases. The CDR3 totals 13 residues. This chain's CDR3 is CASSLGMSETQYF. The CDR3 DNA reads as TGTGCCAGCAGTCTCGGGATGTCGGAGACCCAGTACTTC.

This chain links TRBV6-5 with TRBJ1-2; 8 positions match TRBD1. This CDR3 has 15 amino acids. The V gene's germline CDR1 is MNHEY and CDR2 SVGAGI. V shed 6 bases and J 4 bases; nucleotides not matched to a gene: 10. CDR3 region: CASSLGQGKVYGYTF. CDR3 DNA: TGTGCCAGCAGCCTCGGACAGGGAAAGGTCTATGGCTACACCTTC.

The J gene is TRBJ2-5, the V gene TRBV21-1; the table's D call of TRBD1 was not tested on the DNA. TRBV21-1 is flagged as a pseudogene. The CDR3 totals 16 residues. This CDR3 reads CASSNEDRRFQETQYF. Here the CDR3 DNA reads TGTGCCAGCAGCAACGAAGACAGACGGTTCCAAGAGACCCAGTACTTC.

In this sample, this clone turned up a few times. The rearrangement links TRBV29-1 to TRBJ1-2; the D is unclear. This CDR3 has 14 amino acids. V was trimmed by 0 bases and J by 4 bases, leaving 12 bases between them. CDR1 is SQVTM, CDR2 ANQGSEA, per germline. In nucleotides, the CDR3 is TGCAGCGTTGAAGAACCTTTGGCCCTCTATGGCTACACCTTC. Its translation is CSVEEPLALYGYTF.

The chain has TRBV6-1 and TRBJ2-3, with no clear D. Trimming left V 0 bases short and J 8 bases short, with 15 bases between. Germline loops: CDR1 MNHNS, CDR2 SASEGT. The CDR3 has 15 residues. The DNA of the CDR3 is TGTGCCAGCAGTGAAGCGGCGGTAGGGCCGGGTACGCAGTATTTT. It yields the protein CASSEAAVGPGTQYF.

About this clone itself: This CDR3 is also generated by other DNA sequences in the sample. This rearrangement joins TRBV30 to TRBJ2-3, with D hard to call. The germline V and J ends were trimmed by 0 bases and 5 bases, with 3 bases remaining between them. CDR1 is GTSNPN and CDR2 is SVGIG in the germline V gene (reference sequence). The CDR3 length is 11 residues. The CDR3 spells CAWSVRDTQYF. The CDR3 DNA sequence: TGTGCCTGGAGTGTACGAGATACGCAGTATTTT.

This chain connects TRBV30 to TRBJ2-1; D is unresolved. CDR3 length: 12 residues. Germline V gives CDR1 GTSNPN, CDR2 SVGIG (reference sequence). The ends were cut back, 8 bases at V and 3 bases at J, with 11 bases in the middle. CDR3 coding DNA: TGTGCCACCGGCGAGTACTACAATGAGCAGTTCTTC. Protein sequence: CATGEYYNEQFF.

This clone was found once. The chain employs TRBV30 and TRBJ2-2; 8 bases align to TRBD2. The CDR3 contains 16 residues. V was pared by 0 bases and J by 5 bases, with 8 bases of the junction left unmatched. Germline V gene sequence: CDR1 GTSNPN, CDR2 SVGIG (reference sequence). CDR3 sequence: CAWSVPPGLGTGELFF. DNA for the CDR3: TGTGCCTGGAGTGTTCCTCCGGGACTAGGGACCGGGGAGCTGTTTTTT. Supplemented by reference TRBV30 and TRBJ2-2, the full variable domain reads SQTIHQWPATLVQPVGSPLSLECTVEGTSNPNLYWYRQAAGRGLQLLFYSVGIGQISSEVPQNLSASRPQDRQFILSSKKLLLSDSGFYLCAWSVPPGLGTGELFFGEGSRLTVL.

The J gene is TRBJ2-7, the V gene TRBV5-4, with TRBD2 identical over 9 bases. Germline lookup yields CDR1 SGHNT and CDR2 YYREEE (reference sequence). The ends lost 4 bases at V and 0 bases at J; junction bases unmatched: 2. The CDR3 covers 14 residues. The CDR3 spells CASSRSGSSYEQYF. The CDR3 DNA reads TGTGCCAGCAGCCGTAGCGGGAGCTCCTACGAGCAGTACTTC. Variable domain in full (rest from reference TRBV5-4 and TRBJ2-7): ETGVTQSPTHLIKTRGQQVTLRCSSQSGHNTVSWYQQALGQGPQFIFQYYREEENGRGNFPPRFSGLQFPNYSSELNVNALELDDSALYLCASSRSGSSYEQYFGPGTRLTVT.

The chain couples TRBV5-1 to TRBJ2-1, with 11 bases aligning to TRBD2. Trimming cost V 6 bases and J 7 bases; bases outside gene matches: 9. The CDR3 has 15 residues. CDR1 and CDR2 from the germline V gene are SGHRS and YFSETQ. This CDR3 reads CASKSPTSGANEQFF. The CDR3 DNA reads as TGCGCCAGCAAGTCCCCGACTAGCGGGGCTAATGAGCAGTTCTTC.

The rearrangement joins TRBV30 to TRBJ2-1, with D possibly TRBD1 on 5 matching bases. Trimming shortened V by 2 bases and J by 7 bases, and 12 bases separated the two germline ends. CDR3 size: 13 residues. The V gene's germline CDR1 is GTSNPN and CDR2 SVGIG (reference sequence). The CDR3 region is CAWSRRSGNEQFF. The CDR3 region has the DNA TGTGCCTGGAGTCGTCGGTCAGGGAATGAGCAGTTCTTC.

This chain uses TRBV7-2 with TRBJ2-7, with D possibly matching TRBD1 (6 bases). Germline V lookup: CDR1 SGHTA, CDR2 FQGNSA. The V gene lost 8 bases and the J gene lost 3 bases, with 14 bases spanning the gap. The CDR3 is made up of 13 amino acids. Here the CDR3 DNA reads TGTGCCAGCCGAACAGGGAACAACTACGAGCAGTACTTC. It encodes CASRTGNNYEQYF.